One sample yielded the 23 T cell receptor beta chains listed below, sequenced in a study of blood T cell repertoires in COVID-19. Profiled with immunoSEQ multiplex PCR; TCRdb holds only in-frame clones, not every one. This sample has approximately 140,000 clones; around 87% occur once, and the top ten carry about 4.1%. Sequencing was done on a sample of PBMCs or T cells enriched from blood (not recorded which). The receptors originated from a woman aged 40 to 50 who had been exposed to COVID-19.

This sequence joins TRBV6-5 and TRBJ1-5; D perhaps matches TRBD1 (6 bases). CDR1 MNHEY and CDR2 SVGAGI come from the germline V gene. This CDR3 has 13 residues. Trimming removed 4 bases from V and 6 bases from J, with 10 bases in between. The CDR3 bases are TGTGCCAGCAGTTCACAGGGCATTCAGCCCCAGCATTTT. It encodes CASSSQGIQPQHF.

The chain uses TRBV2 and TRBJ2-7, with 11 bases fitting TRBD2. The V segment lost 5 bases and the J segment 6 bases; nucleotides outside the gene matches: 6. Germline CDR1 and CDR2: SNHLY and FYNNEI. The CDR3 runs 14 residues. The CDR3 DNA sequence: TGTGCCAGCAGTAGACCGGGACTAGCGGCCGAGCAGTACTTC. Translating gives CASSRPGLAAEQYF.

The genes are TRBV10-3 and TRBJ2-4; D unclear. Germline V gene data show CDR1 as ENHRY and CDR2 as SYGVKD. Trimming stripped 3 bases from V and 11 bases from J, with 8 bases between. The CDR3 is made up of 11 amino acids. CDR3 nucleotide sequence: TGTGCCATCAGTGAAGGAGACGTTCAGTACTTC. It specifies CAISEGDVQYF.

This clone was detected once. V gene TRBV29-1 combines with J gene TRBJ1-4; maybe TRBD1 (5 bases). V was trimmed by 6 bases and J by 3 bases, leaving 11 bases between them. The CDR3 sequence is 13 residues long. Germline V gene data show CDR1 as SQVTM and CDR2 as ANQGSEA. The CDR3: CSVSRDSNEKLFF. The CDR3 nucleotides read TGCAGCGTGTCCCGGGACTCTAATGAAAAACTGTTTTTT.

This clone was picked up one time. The chain employs TRBV5-1 and TRBJ2-5, with a possible D match to TRBD2 (5 bases). The length of the CDR3 is 14 residues. Germline CDR1 is SGHRS and CDR2 is YFSETQ. Trimming took 0 bases from V and 5 from J, leaving 11 bases between them. As DNA, the CDR3 is TGCGCCAGCAGCTTGGAACCTAGCTCGGAGACCCAGTACTTC. It translates to CASSLEPSSETQYF. The whole variable domain, filled in from reference TRBV5-1 and TRBJ2-5, reads KAGVTQTPRYLIKTRGQQVTLSCSPISGHRSVSWYQQTPGQGLQFLFEYFSETQRNKGNFPGRFSGRQFSNSRSEMNVSTLELGDSALYLCASSLEPSSETQYFGPGTRLLVL.

Only one count was recorded for this clone. The chain links TRBV7-2 to TRBJ1-6; possible D gene TRBD1, 5 bases. This CDR3 is built from 14 residues. The V and J ends lost 5 bases and 14 bases respectively, with 19 bases between them. Germline CDR1 is SGHTA and CDR2 is FQGNSA. DNA for the CDR3: TGTGCCAGCAGCCCCCGGGACTTATTAACGGCCCTCCACTTT. As protein: CASSPRDLLTALHF.

The rearrangement links TRBV11-2 to TRBJ2-5; unclear D gene. The V and J ends lost 5 bases and 1 base respectively, with 5 bases between them. The CDR3 contains 12 residues. The germline V gene encodes CDR1 SGHAT and CDR2 FQNNGV. The CDR3 DNA sequence: TGTGCCAGCAGCCTCCTCCAAGAGACCCAGTACTTC. It codes for CASSLLQETQYF.

This clone has only a few counts. The genes are TRBV7-2 and TRBJ1-1, with D unclear. V was cut by 4 bases and J by 1 base, with 19 bases left in between. The germline gives CDR1 SGHTA, CDR2 FQGNSA. The CDR3 contains 17 residues. The chain's CDR3 is CASSSQPLTVKNTEAFF. CDR3 sequence (DNA): TGTGCCAGCAGCTCCCAACCCCTTACAGTGAAGAACACTGAAGCTTTCTTT.

The rearrangement links TRBV10-3 to TRBJ1-1, with a possible D match to TRBD1 (5 bases). Per the germline V gene, CDR1 is ENHRY and CDR2 is SYGVKD. The ends were cut back, 4 bases at V and 2 bases at J, with 8 bases in the middle. The CDR3 is 13 amino acids. The chain's CDR3 is CAISAQDNTEAFF. The CDR3 DNA reads as TGTGCCATCAGTGCACAGGACAACACTGAAGCTTTCTTT.

The rearrangement joins TRBV4-2 to TRBJ2-2; 10 bases align to TRBD2. The trim removed 4 bases at V and 4 bases at J, leaving 9 bases unmatched. This CDR3 is 17 amino acids long. Per the germline V gene, CDR1 is LGHNA and CDR2 is YNFKEQ. Here the CDR3 DNA reads TGTGCCAGCAGCCCCTCCTCTAGCGGGAGCCTCACCGGGGAGCTGTTTTTT. Residues: CASSPSSSGSLTGELFF.

The chain uses TRBV5-4 and TRBJ2-3, with a tentative D call TRBD2 (5 bases). The CDR3 is made up of 14 amino acids. Germline CDR1 is SGHNT and CDR2 is YYREEE (reference sequence). Trimming took off 5 bases at V and 0 bases at J, with 10 bases between the two ends. The CDR3 DNA reads TGTGCCAGCAGACCCGAGGGTAGCACAGATACGCAGTATTTT. It is translated as CASRPEGSTDTQYF.

The chain links TRBV18 to TRBJ1-2; 11 bases are shared with TRBD1. Germline CDR1 and CDR2: KGHSH and LQKENI. Trimming cost V 3 bases and J 4 bases; bases outside gene matches: 7. The CDR3 consists of 16 residues. The CDR3 DNA follows: TGTGCCAGCTCACCGGGACAGGGGGAGCCGACCTATGGCTACACCTTC. Amino acid sequence: CASSPGQGEPTYGYTF.

The CDR3 protein is CASSLTGQGAGGYTF. DNA for the CDR3: TGTGCCAGCAGCTTAACGGGACAGGGGGCTGGTGGCTACACCTTC. The gene calls are TRBV7-3 and TRBJ1-2; 12 nucleotides align to TRBD1. V was clipped by 0 bases and J by 7 bases; unmatched bases: 3. There are 15 residues in the CDR3. Germline-derived CDR1 and CDR2 are SGHTA and FQGTGA.

For the CDR3, the DNA is TGTGCCAGTTATCAGGGAAACACCATATATTTT. It yields the protein CASYQGNTIYF. The chain combines TRBV19 with TRBJ1-3; D is unresolved. Per germline, CDR1 LNHDA and CDR2 SQIVND (reference sequence). The CDR3 extends over 11 amino acids. V was trimmed by 8 bases and J by 4 bases, leaving 6 bases between them.

The gene calls are TRBV2 and TRBJ2-5, with D unclear. Trimming shortened V by 6 bases and J by 2 bases, and 13 bases separated the two germline ends. The length of the CDR3 is 14 residues. Germline-derived CDR1 and CDR2 are SNHLY and FYNNEI. The CDR3 DNA is TGTGCCAGCAGCCTAATCGCGACTCAAGAGACCCAGTACTTC. This codes for CASSLIATQETQYF.

This chain uses TRBV9 with TRBJ2-3; D gene uncertain. CDR3 size: 11 residues. In germline, CDR1 is SGDLS, CDR2 YYNGEE. V dropped 3 bases and J dropped 9 bases, with 8 bases sitting between them. The CDR3 DNA reads TGTGCCAGCAGCGACCTGGGCACGCAGTATTTT. Its translation: CASSDLGTQYF.

This clone has a single count. The chain recombines TRBV4-3 with TRBJ2-5; no clear D. Germline V gives CDR1 LGHNA, CDR2 YSLEER. Trimming pared 0 bases from V and 5 bases from J, leaving 13 bases between. The CDR3 covers 15 residues. CDR3 region: CASSQDRLSIETQYF. DNA for the CDR3: TGCGCCAGCAGCCAAGATAGACTGAGTATTGAGACCCAGTACTTC.

The chain employs TRBV4-1 and TRBJ2-3; 8 positions match TRBD2. V trimming: 4 bases; J trimming: 3 bases; junction bases outside the gene matches: 9. The V gene's germline CDR1 is MGHRA and CDR2 YSYEKL. The CDR3 has 16 amino acids. The CDR3 sequence: CASSPWTSRGTDTQYF. DNA for the CDR3: TGCGCCAGCAGCCCATGGACTAGCCGCGGGACAGATACGCAGTATTTT.

The genes are TRBV18 and TRBJ1-4, with D perhaps TRBD1 (6 bases). The CDR3 consists of 15 residues. The ends were cut back, 0 bases at V and 9 bases at J, with 14 bases in the middle. Germline V gene lookup returns CDR1 KGHSH and CDR2 LQKENI. DNA for the CDR3: TGTGCCAGCTCACCACCGACCGGGACATCTAAAAAACTGTTTTTT. It specifies CASSPPTGTSKKLFF.

The chain is built from TRBV27 and TRBJ1-1; D remains ambiguous. Trimming took 4 bases from V and 1 from J, leaving 7 bases between them. CDR1 is MNHEY, CDR2 SMNVEV, per germline (reference sequence). CDR3 size: 13 residues. Here the CDR3 reads CASSYQSNTEAFF. CDR3 nucleotide sequence: TGTGCCAGCAGTTACCAGTCGAACACTGAAGCTTTCTTT.

This chain connects TRBV7-2 to TRBJ2-2; 8 bases map to TRBD1. This CDR3 comprises 14 residues. V lost 4 bases and J lost 5; bases outside the gene matches: 3. Germline CDR1 is SGHTA and CDR2 is FQGNSA. Here the CDR3 reads CASSSDRGTGELFF. DNA for the CDR3: TGTGCCAGCAGCTCCGACAGGGGTACCGGGGAGCTGTTTTTT.

V is TRBV5-6 and J is TRBJ1-5; 7 nucleotides align to TRBD1. The CDR3 contains 15 residues. V shed 5 bases and J 0 bases; nucleotides not matched to a gene: 5. Germline CDR1 is SGHDT and CDR2 is YYEEEE. The CDR3 loop is CASSWTGDSNQPQHF. CDR3 sequence (DNA): TGTGCCAGCAGTTGGACAGGAGATAGCAATCAGCCCCAGCATTTT.

J is TRBJ2-7 and V is TRBV15; TRBD2 matches at 7 bases. This CDR3 spans 16 amino acids. V lost 2 bases, J lost 1 base, and 8 bases stayed unmatched. From germline, CDR1 is LNHNV and CDR2 YYDKDF (reference sequence). The CDR3, as DNA: TGTGCCACCAGCAGAATTTTGCGGGAGATGTCCTACGAGCAGTACTTC. As protein: CATSRILREMSYEQYF.